The sequence of this T cell receptor beta chain was determined in a study of T-cell memory formation after mild COVID-19. The CDR3 sequence is 17 residues long. The germline gives CDR1 SGHRS, CDR2 YFSETQ. With 3 bases clipped from V and 4 bases from J, the junction kept 11 bases outside the gene matches. TCRdb ran MiXCR on the 5' RACE reads and lists one entry per CDR3 protein. Of around 250,000 distinct CDR3 sequences listed, over 15% are singletons. This TCR was recovered from a man younger than 35 who had mild COVID-19 (a few samples of this study predate the infection). Cell type and time point are not known. The source material was PBMCs or a T cell subset sorted from them (not recorded which). The genes are TRBV5-1 and TRBJ2-2; 8 bases map to TRBD1. CDR3 coding DNA: TGCGCCAGCAGCTGGACAGGGCACCGGAGTGGCACCGGGGAGCTGTTTTTT. It specifies CASSWTGHRSGTGELFF.